These 4 T cell receptor beta chains were all obtained from the same sample, sequenced in a study of blood T cell repertoires in COVID-19. TCRdb keeps only in-frame clones here, not all; method: immunoSEQ multiplex PCR. The table includes over 250,000 clones, 90% detected once. Sequenced input: PBMCs or T cells enriched from blood (not recorded which). Receptors originate from a man aged 55 to 69 who had recovered from COVID-19.

The J gene is TRBJ2-5, the V gene TRBV7-2; 10 nucleotides line up with TRBD2. The germline V gene encodes CDR1 SGHTA and CDR2 FQGNSA. The CDR3 is 16 residues long. With V trimmed by 1 base and J by 4 bases, 6 bases remained unmatched. The CDR3 loop reads CASSLDSGRRGETQYF. The DNA for the CDR3 is TGTGCCAGCAGCTTAGATAGCGGGAGGAGGGGAGAGACCCAGTACTTC.

This chain joins TRBV12-3 or TRBV12-4 and TRBJ1-1; 10 positions agree with TRBD1. J lost 11 bases, V lost 3 bases, and 6 bases had no gene match. This CDR3 is built from 13 residues. The CDR3 sequence is CASSFVDRGPAFF. The CDR3 coding sequence is TGTGCCAGCAGTTTTGTTGACAGGGGGCCCGCTTTCTTT.

On this clone: One end of the junction does not line up with germline, which may come from a read error. The chain is built from TRBV7-7 and TRBJ2-1; a weak D match, TRBD2 (6 bases). The CDR3 runs to 16 residues. Germline assignment: CDR1 SSHAT and CDR2 FNYEAQ (reference sequence). The CDR3 region is CASSLSLGSRFNEQFF. The CDR3 coding sequence is TGTGCTAGCAGCTTGTCCCTCGGGAGCCGCTTCAATGAGCAGTTCTTC.

The V gene is TRBV6-5, the J gene TRBJ2-5, with D possibly being TRBD1 (6 bases). Trimming stripped 4 bases from V and 2 bases from J, with 14 bases between. Germline V gene data show CDR1 as MNHEY and CDR2 as SVGAGI. The CDR3 totals 15 residues. The CDR3 region is CASSFLPTGQETQYF. The CDR3 DNA reads as TGTGCCAGCAGTTTCCTACCTACAGGGCAAGAGACCCAGTACTTC.